These T cell receptor beta chains were read from a single sample in a study of control samples from healthy donors and cancer patients. Generated by immunoSEQ multiplex PCR, the TCRdb table keeps only in-frame clones and is missing some. The sample includes tens of thousands of clones, roughly 80% seen only once; the top ten take about 38%. The sample taken for sequencing was PBMCs. Source of these receptors: a man between 65 and 79 years old with lung cancer. The CDR3 runs from the conserved cysteine through the conserved F or W. The D gene is left open where the match is weak. Where a row states a size, it is once, few, many or the class of an expanded clone; other rows omit it.

d_gene: NA
v_gene: TRBV14
j_gene: TRBJ2-5
abundance: NA
CDR3nt: TGTGCCAGCAGCCAAAACAGGGGACTTTCTTCCCAAGAGACCCAGTACTTC
CDR3aa: CASSQNRGLSSQETQYF

d_gene: TRBD2
v_gene: TRBV7-2
j_gene: TRBJ2-7
abundance: few
CDR3nt: TGTGCCAGCAGCTTCCTAAGCGGGACCTACGAGCAGTACTTC
CDR3aa: CASSFLSGTYEQYF

d_gene: NA
v_gene: TRBV2
j_gene: TRBJ2-3
abundance: NA
CDR3nt: TGTGCCAGCAGTGAAAGAAACTTGTTAGGCACAGATACGCAGTATTTT
CDR3aa: CASSERNLLGTDTQYF

d_gene: NA
v_gene: TRBV18
j_gene: TRBJ2-2
abundance: NA
CDR3nt: TGTGCCAGCTCACCATACGGGACCGGGGAGCTGTTTTTT
CDR3aa: CASSPYGTGELFF

d_gene: NA
v_gene: TRBV4-1
j_gene: TRBJ2-1
abundance: NA
CDR3nt: TGCGCCAGCAGCCAAGATAGTGACAATGAGCAGTTCTTC
CDR3aa: CASSQDSDNEQFF

d_gene: NA
v_gene: TRBV28
j_gene: TRBJ1-2
abundance: NA
CDR3nt: TGTGCCAGCAGACTCGGGAACTATGGCTACACCTTC
CDR3aa: CASRLGNYGYTF

d_gene: TRBD1
v_gene: TRBV5-1
j_gene: TRBJ1-2
abundance: NA
CDR3nt: TGCGCCAGCAGCGCGGGACAGGGGGACGACTATGGCTACACCTTC
CDR3aa: CASSAGQGDDYGYTF

d_gene: TRBD1
v_gene: TRBV3-1/TRBV3-2
j_gene: TRBJ1-1
abundance: few
CDR3nt: TGTGCCAGCAGCCAAGGACAGGGGAACACTGAAGCTTTCTTT
CDR3aa: CASSQGQGNTEAFF

d_gene: NA
v_gene: TRBV30
j_gene: TRBJ2-2
abundance: few
CDR3nt: TGTGCCTCCTACCGCTCTAGCGCTGTCACCGGGGAGCTGTTTTTT
CDR3aa: CASYRSSAVTGELFF

d_gene: TRBD2
v_gene: TRBV5-1
j_gene: TRBJ2-3
abundance: NA
CDR3nt: TGCGCCAGCAACCCACTAGCGGGGGAGGTGGATACGCAGTATTTT
CDR3aa: CASNPLAGEVDTQYF

d_gene: NA
v_gene: TRBV19
j_gene: TRBJ1-2
abundance: NA
CDR3nt: TGTGCCAGTACCAGGGACAACTATGGCTACACCTTC
CDR3aa: CASTRDNYGYTF

d_gene: NA
v_gene: TRBV18
j_gene: TRBJ1-2
abundance: NA
CDR3nt: TGTGCCAGCTCACCGAAAGGATCGAACTATGGCTACACCTTC
CDR3aa: CASSPKGSNYGYTF

d_gene: NA
v_gene: TRBV5-1
j_gene: TRBJ2-7
abundance: NA
CDR3nt: TGCGCCAGCAGCCCGAGGGGATACTACGAGCAGTACTTC
CDR3aa: CASSPRGYYEQYF

d_gene: NA
v_gene: TRBV5-8
j_gene: TRBJ1-3
abundance: NA
CDR3nt: TGTGCCAGCAGCCTCAACCCTGGAAACACCATATATTTT
CDR3aa: CASSLNPGNTIYF

d_gene: TRBD1
v_gene: TRBV5-5
j_gene: TRBJ2-5
abundance: NA
CDR3nt: TGTGCCAGCAGTACAGGGGGCCGAGAGACCCAGTACTTC
CDR3aa: CASSTGGRETQYF

d_gene: TRBD2
v_gene: TRBV7-3
j_gene: TRBJ2-1
abundance: NA
CDR3nt: TGTGCCAGCAGCACGGGACTAGCGGGCTATTACAATGAGCAGTTCTTC
CDR3aa: CASSTGLAGYYNEQFF

d_gene: NA
v_gene: TRBV21-1
j_gene: TRBJ2-1
abundance: few
CDR3nt: TGTGCCAGCAGCAAAGGTACCAGGAGCTCCTACAATGAGCAGTTCTTC
CDR3aa: CASSKGTRSSYNEQFF

d_gene: NA
v_gene: TRBV27
j_gene: TRBJ1-2
abundance: NA
CDR3nt: TGTGCCAGCAGTAGTTCTGACTATGGCTACACCTTC
CDR3aa: CASSSSDYGYTF

d_gene: TRBD2
v_gene: TRBV6-2/TRBV6-3
j_gene: TRBJ2-3
abundance: NA
CDR3nt: TGTGCCAGCAGTAGCGGGGGTAGCACAGATACGCAGTATTTT
CDR3aa: CASSSGGSTDTQYF

d_gene: NA
v_gene: TRBV7-9
j_gene: TRBJ2-7
abundance: NA
CDR3nt: TGTGCCAGCAGCCACCCCCACGAGCAGTACTTC
CDR3aa: CASSHPHEQYF

d_gene: NA
v_gene: TRBV18
j_gene: TRBJ2-1
abundance: NA
CDR3nt: TGTGCCAGCTCACCACCGGTTACAGGGTACAATGAGCAGTTCTTC
CDR3aa: CASSPPVTGYNEQFF

d_gene: TRBD1
v_gene: TRBV27
j_gene: TRBJ2-2
abundance: many
CDR3nt: TGTGCCAGCAGTTCCTACAGGGGGACCGGGGAGCTGTTTTTT
CDR3aa: CASSSYRGTGELFF

d_gene: TRBD1
v_gene: TRBV6-5
j_gene: TRBJ2-2
abundance: NA
CDR3nt: TGTGCCAGCATGGGACAGCGCTTCACCGGGGAGCTGTTTTTT
CDR3aa: CASMGQRFTGELFF

d_gene: NA
v_gene: TRBV30
j_gene: TRBJ2-7
abundance: NA
CDR3nt: TGTGCCTGGAGTGTGGGGAACCCCATCTCCTACGAGCAGTACTTC
CDR3aa: CAWSVGNPISYEQYF

d_gene: NA
v_gene: TRBV7-6
j_gene: TRBJ2-7
abundance: NA
CDR3nt: TGTGCCAGCAGCACAGGGAGGGGGCGGGGACGCTCCTACGAGCAGTACTTC
CDR3aa: CASSTGRGRGRSYEQYF

d_gene: TRBD1
v_gene: TRBV11-2
j_gene: TRBJ2-2
abundance: NA
CDR3nt: TGTGCCAGCAGCTCCCCAGGGGGCAACACCGGGGAGCTGTTTTTT
CDR3aa: CASSSPGGNTGELFF

d_gene: TRBD2
v_gene: TRBV7-6
j_gene: TRBJ2-1
abundance: NA
CDR3nt: TGTGCCAGCAGCTTCGGGAGGGGGAGCAATGAGCAGTTCTTC
CDR3aa: CASSFGRGSNEQFF

d_gene: NA
v_gene: TRBV2
j_gene: TRBJ2-2
abundance: NA
CDR3nt: TGTGCCAGCAGAATTCGGAACACCGGGGAGCTGTTTTTT
CDR3aa: CASRIRNTGELFF

d_gene: NA
v_gene: TRBV7-2
j_gene: TRBJ2-1
abundance: NA
CDR3nt: TGTGCCAGCAGCGTAATGGGGACCGACAATGAGCAGTTCTTC
CDR3aa: CASSVMGTDNEQFF

d_gene: NA
v_gene: TRBV9
j_gene: TRBJ2-7
abundance: NA
CDR3nt: TGTGCCAGCAGCGTAGAGGGCGGGACTCAAGGTGAGCAGTACTTC
CDR3aa: CASSVEGGTQGEQYF

d_gene: NA
v_gene: TRBV28
j_gene: TRBJ2-1
abundance: once
CDR3nt: TGTGCCAGCAGTCCTACTAGGCCTAACAATGAGCAGTTCTTC
CDR3aa: CASSPTRPNNEQFF

d_gene: NA
v_gene: TRBV11-2
j_gene: TRBJ1-1
abundance: NA
CDR3nt: TGTGCCAGCAGCTTAGAATTCCGGGTGCCTCGGACTGAAGCTTTCTTT
CDR3aa: CASSLEFRVPRTEAFF

d_gene: TRBD1
v_gene: TRBV5-1
j_gene: TRBJ2-7
abundance: NA
CDR3nt: TGCGCCAGCAGCTCCAGACAGGGGTTCGAGCAGTACTTC
CDR3aa: CASSSRQGFEQYF

d_gene: NA
v_gene: TRBV1
j_gene: TRBJ2-1
abundance: NA
CDR3nt: TGCACCAGCAGCCCCCCCGCGCAGGGGATGTACAATGAGCAGTTCTTC
CDR3aa: CTSSPPAQGMYNEQFF

d_gene: NA
v_gene: TRBV9
j_gene: TRBJ2-1
abundance: NA
CDR3nt: TGTGCCAGCAGCGCCCGACGGGGTAGCTCCTACAATGAGCAGTTCTTC
CDR3aa: CASSARRGSSYNEQFF

d_gene: TRBD1
v_gene: TRBV27
j_gene: TRBJ1-2
abundance: few
CDR3nt: TGTGCCAGCAGTTCCCAGGGACAGGGGGATGGCTACACCTTC
CDR3aa: CASSSQGQGDGYTF

d_gene: TRBD2
v_gene: TRBV7-2
j_gene: TRBJ2-7
abundance: NA
CDR3nt: TGTGCCAGCAGCTTATCAGTAGCGGGGGGGGACTACGAGCAGTACTTC
CDR3aa: CASSLSVAGGDYEQYF

d_gene: TRBD2
v_gene: TRBV7-9
j_gene: TRBJ2-5
abundance: NA
CDR3nt: TGTGCCAGCAGCTTAGCTCGGACTAGCGGGGGGAGTACTGAGACCCAGTACTTC
CDR3aa: CASSLARTSGGSTETQYF

d_gene: TRBD1
v_gene: TRBV5-4
j_gene: TRBJ1-2
abundance: NA
CDR3nt: TGTGCCAGCAGCTTGTTGGGGACAGTTAACTATGGCTACACCTTC
CDR3aa: CASSLLGTVNYGYTF

d_gene: NA
v_gene: TRBV20-1
j_gene: TRBJ1-1
abundance: few
CDR3nt: TGCAGTGCTAGGGATGGGACTGAAGCTTTCTTT
CDR3aa: CSARDGTEAFF

d_gene: NA
v_gene: TRBV2
j_gene: TRBJ1-3
abundance: NA
CDR3nt: TGTGCCAGCAGTGTGGGGGAGATCGGAAACACCATATATTTT
CDR3aa: CASSVGEIGNTIYF

d_gene: NA
v_gene: TRBV6-5
j_gene: TRBJ1-3
abundance: NA
CDR3nt: TGTGCCAGCAGCCAGGGATCGGGAGACACCATATATTTT
CDR3aa: CASSQGSGDTIYF

d_gene: TRBD1
v_gene: TRBV27
j_gene: TRBJ2-1
abundance: NA
CDR3nt: TGTGCCAGCAGCGTCAACAGGGGGCTCGACAATGAGCAGTTCTTC
CDR3aa: CASSVNRGLDNEQFF

d_gene: TRBD2
v_gene: TRBV11-2
j_gene: TRBJ2-7
abundance: NA
CDR3nt: TGTGCCAGCAGCTTAATGTGGGGGACTAGCTCCTACGAGCAGTACTTC
CDR3aa: CASSLMWGTSSYEQYF

d_gene: NA
v_gene: TRBV11-3
j_gene: TRBJ2-2
abundance: NA
CDR3nt: TGTGCCAGCAGCCGAGGGTCTGAGGGGCGCGGCGGGGAGCTGTTTTTT
CDR3aa: CASSRGSEGRGGELFF

d_gene: TRBD1
v_gene: TRBV30
j_gene: TRBJ1-3
abundance: NA
CDR3nt: TGTGCCTCAGGACAGGTAACTGGAAACACCATATATTTT
CDR3aa: CASGQVTGNTIYF

d_gene: TRBD1
v_gene: TRBV19
j_gene: TRBJ2-3
abundance: NA
CDR3nt: TGTGCCAGTAGTATTCGTTCTCGGACAGGGCCTCGAGATACGCAGTATTTT
CDR3aa: CASSIRSRTGPRDTQYF